These 30 T cell receptor beta chains were sequenced from one sample in a study of spatial heterogeneity in lung cancer. MiXCR, run by TCRdb on the 5' RACE reads, gives a single entry per CDR3 protein. The repertoire holds around 120,000 distinct CDR3 sequences, with about 12% as singletons. Time point described: blood at routine non-recurrence follow-up after resection. Whole RNA, which was extracted from tumor, nontumor lung tissue or frozen PBMC, was sequenced without any cell sorting. The material sequenced was PBMCs, taken at follow-up. The source of these receptors is a male donor with early-stage non-small cell lung cancer.

CDR3 residues: CASRITGQGARYEQYF. DNA of the CDR3: TGTGCCAGCAGGATAACCGGACAGGGGGCGCGATACGAGCAGTACTTC. The chain is built from TRBV27 and TRBJ2-7; 11 bases fit TRBD1. From germline, CDR1 is MNHEY and CDR2 SMNVEV (reference sequence). The CDR3 runs to 16 residues. Unmatched junction bases numbered 11, after V lost 6 bases and J lost 4 bases.

In its sample, this clonotype was seen many times. This chain connects TRBV6-4 to TRBJ2-1, with 9 bases fitting TRBD1. Trimming at V came to 5 bases and at J to 4 bases, leaving 3 bases not matched to a gene. Germline-derived CDR1 and CDR2 are MRHNA and SNTAGT. The CDR3 sequence is 14 residues long. The CDR3 reads CASSPGTGYNEQFF. The CDR3 region has the DNA TGTGCCAGCAGTCCCGGGACAGGGTACAATGAGCAGTTCTTC.

This clonotype was counted only a few times. The chain joins TRBV7-9 to TRBJ1-1, with D possibly TRBD1 on 6 matching bases. Germline loops: CDR1 SEHNR, CDR2 FQNEAQ (reference sequence). The CDR3 is 15 residues long. Trimming pared 5 bases from V and 4 bases from J, leaving 17 bases between. CDR3 DNA sequence: TGTGCCAGCAGCCCACTTGCGGGGGCGGCCACTGAAGCTTTCTTT. Amino acids: CASSPLAGAATEAFF.

V and J are TRBV7-8 and TRBJ1-2; D gene ambiguous. The CDR3 contains 14 residues. Trimming cost V 1 base and J 4 bases, with 10 bases left between them. Germline V lookup: CDR1 SGHVS, CDR2 FQNEAQ. CDR3 coding DNA: TGTGCCAGCAGCTTAGAGGACCGCGGCTATGGCTACACCTTC. As protein: CASSLEDRGYGYTF.

This clonotype was detected many times. The rearrangement links TRBV20-1 to TRBJ2-2; 7 positions match TRBD2. The CDR3 is 15 amino acids. Per the germline V gene, CDR1 is DFQATT and CDR2 is SNEGSKA (reference sequence). The V segment lost 5 bases and the J segment 4 bases; nucleotides outside the gene matches: 10. CDR3 sequence: CSAQSASGVTGELFF. CDR3 bases: TGCAGTGCTCAAAGCGCCAGCGGGGTCACCGGGGAGCTGTTTTTT.

There are a few counts of this clonotype. The chain recombines TRBV7-3 with TRBJ2-5; TRBD2 might be the D (5 bases). The germline V gene encodes CDR1 SGHTA and CDR2 FQGTGA. Trimming left V 2 bases short and J 2 bases short, with 6 bases between. The CDR3 is 13 amino acids. CDR3 amino acids: CASSLWEQETQYF. DNA for the CDR3: TGTGCCAGCAGCTTATGGGAGCAAGAGACCCAGTACTTC.

The DNA of the CDR3 is TGTGCCAGCAGTTTATGGCGCGACAGGGGGCCGAGGAGGACTGAAGCTTTCTTT. Protein product: CASSLWRDRGPRRTEAFF. V gene TRBV28 combines with J gene TRBJ1-1; 10 nucleotides agree with TRBD1. After removal of 0 bases from V and 5 bases from J, the junction contained 12 bases not matched to a gene. Looked up from germline, CDR1 is MDHEN and CDR2 is SYDVKM. This CDR3 is built from 18 residues.

This clonotype was observed a handful of times. V is TRBV14 and J is TRBJ1-3, with D hard to call. This CDR3 is 12 amino acids long. Trimming left V 2 bases short and J 4 bases short, with 3 bases between. CDR1 SGHDN and CDR2 FVKESK come from the germline V gene. The CDR3 coding sequence is TGTGCCAGCAGCCAACCCGGAAACACCATATATTTT. This codes for CASSQPGNTIYF.

The sample holds many counts of this clonotype. The chain is built from TRBV4-3 and TRBJ2-7; D gene uncertain. The V and J ends lost 0 bases and 4 bases respectively, with 7 bases between them. The germline CDR1 and CDR2 sequences are LGHNA and YSLEER. The CDR3 totals 13 residues. The CDR3 here is CASSQEPQYEQYF. In DNA, the CDR3 is TGCGCCAGCAGCCAAGAACCCCAGTACGAGCAGTACTTC.

There are many counts of this clonotype. The genes are TRBV25-1 and TRBJ2-3, with a weak D call TRBD1 (6 bases). This CDR3 contains 15 residues. Trimming stripped 2 bases from V and 4 bases from J, with 13 bases between. Germline CDR1 and CDR2: MGHDK and SYGVNS. Here the CDR3 DNA reads TGTGCCAGCAGTGAACAGGGGTCTTTTCCAGATACGCAGTATTTT. Translating gives CASSEQGSFPDTQYF.

CDR3 DNA sequence: TGTGCCAGCAGCGTCTCTCGGGGCCCTTCCTACGAGCAGTACTTC. This sequence encodes CASSVSRGPSYEQYF. The gene calls are TRBV7-8 and TRBJ2-7; possibly TRBD1 or TRBD2 for D (5 bases each). From germline, CDR1 is SGHVS and CDR2 FQNEAQ. This CDR3 contains 15 residues. Trimming took 5 bases from V and 1 from J, leaving 15 bases between them.

The chain is built from TRBV7-2 and TRBJ1-3, with 10 bases lining up with TRBD1. CDR3 size: 16 residues. Germline CDR1 SGHTA, CDR2 FQGNSA. With 5 bases clipped from V and 2 bases from J, the junction kept 6 bases outside the gene matches. Written as DNA, the CDR3 is TGTGCCAGCAGCCCCACGGGGACAGGGGCTGGAAACACCATATATTTT. Amino acids: CASSPTGTGAGNTIYF.

The chain is built from TRBV4-3 and TRBJ2-7, with D perhaps TRBD1 (6 bases). This CDR3 region has 17 residues. V gave up 4 bases and J gave up 0 bases, with 19 bases separating them. The germline V gene encodes CDR1 LGHNA and CDR2 YSLEER. The CDR3 DNA sequence: TGCGCCAGCAGCCTGGCAGGGGCGGGTTCGGGCTCCTACGAGCAGTACTTC. Its translation: CASSLAGAGSGSYEQYF.

The rearrangement links TRBV5-1 to TRBJ2-7; either TRBD1 or TRBD2 may supply D (5 bases each). CDR3 length: 15 residues. The V end lost 0 bases, the J end lost 2 bases, and 12 bases lay between the germline ends. Germline V gene sequence: CDR1 SGHRS, CDR2 YFSETQ. The CDR3 nucleotides are TGCGCCAGCAGCTTGGTGGCAGGGAGTACCTACGAGCAGTACTTC. It yields the protein CASSLVAGSTYEQYF.

This clonotype has a handful of counts. The rearrangement joins TRBV7-9 to TRBJ1-5; 10 bases agree with TRBD1. The ends lost 5 bases at V and 1 base at J; junction bases unmatched: 5. Looked up from germline, CDR1 is SEHNR and CDR2 is FQNEAQ (reference sequence). The CDR3 is 16 residues long. The chain's CDR3 is CASSPDRGQSNQPQHF. CDR3 DNA sequence: TGTGCCAGCAGCCCAGACAGGGGGCAAAGCAATCAGCCCCAGCATTTT.

This clonotype showed up many times. The chain combines TRBV10-3 with TRBJ1-1; D may be TRBD1 (5 bases). With 10 bases removed from V and 1 base from J, the gap between germline ends came to 10 bases. This CDR3 has 12 residues. Germline lookup yields CDR1 ENHRY and CDR2 SYGVKD. CDR3 bases: TGTGCCACCGACGGGGGGAACACTGAAGCTTTCTTT. Translation gives CATDGGNTEAFF.

This clonotype has at least ten counts. The chain links TRBV28 to TRBJ1-2; no clear D. Trimming removed 1 base at V and 5 bases at J, with 8 bases between. The V gene's germline CDR1 is MDHEN and CDR2 SYDVKM. The CDR3 sequence is 13 residues long. The CDR3 DNA reads TGTGCCAGCAGTTTATCCGGGGAGTATGGCTACACCTTC. It specifies CASSLSGEYGYTF.

V is TRBV20-1 and J is TRBJ2-3; 11 nucleotides line up with TRBD2. Germline CDR1 is DFQATT and CDR2 is SNEGSKA (reference sequence). CDR3 length: 16 residues. The ends lost 6 bases at V and 3 bases at J; junction bases unmatched: 11. The CDR3 sequence: CSAKALAGGPTDTQYF. The CDR3 coding sequence is TGCAGTGCCAAGGCCTTAGCGGGGGGGCCGACAGATACGCAGTATTTT.

The chain has TRBV5-1 and TRBJ1-2; D unresolved. Germline CDR1 SGHRS, CDR2 YFSETQ. CDR3 size: 14 residues. V was shortened by 4 bases and J by 0 bases, with 10 bases between the two germline ends. Written as DNA, the CDR3 is TGCGCCAGCAGCCCTGTGGAAGCTAACTATGGCTACACCTTC. Amino acid sequence: CASSPVEANYGYTF. Using reference TRBV5-1 and TRBJ1-2 for the parts outside the CDR3, the full variable domain is KAGVTQTPRYLIKTRGQQVTLSCSPISGHRSVSWYQQTPGQGLQFLFEYFSETQRNKGNFPGRFSGRQFSNSRSEMNVSTLELGDSALYLCASSPVEANYGYTFGSGTRLTVV.

This clonotype showed up many times. The V gene is TRBV29-1, the J gene TRBJ1-1; tentatively, D is TRBD1 (5 bases). Germline V gene data show CDR1 as SQVTM and CDR2 as ANQGSEA. V was cut by 7 bases and J by 5 bases, with 17 bases left in between. The length of the CDR3 is 13 residues. The chain's CDR3 is CSGLRDRWTEAFF. In nucleotides, the CDR3 is TGCAGCGGTCTCCGGGACCGGTGGACTGAAGCTTTCTTT.

This sequence joins TRBV15 and TRBJ2-5; perhaps TRBD2 as D (6 bases). The CDR3 totals 14 residues. V lost 0 bases and J 4 bases, leaving 9 bases between the germline ends. The germline V gene encodes CDR1 LNHNV and CDR2 YYDKDF (reference sequence). In nucleotides, the CDR3 is TGTGCCACCAGCAGAGATGGGCGGGGAGAGACCCAGTACTTC. It specifies CATSRDGRGETQYF.

This clonotype has more than one count but fewer than ten. The J gene is TRBJ1-1, the V gene TRBV4-1; D might be TRBD1 (5 bases). CDR3 length equals 14 residues. The V gene's germline CDR1 is MGHRA and CDR2 YSYEKL. The V gene lost 6 bases and the J gene lost 4 bases, with 15 bases spanning the gap. CDR3 in DNA: TGCGCCAGCAGTCTCGGGGCTCGGAGCACTGAAGCTTTCTTT. Its translation: CASSLGARSTEAFF.

At least ten counts were recorded for this clonotype. The V call is TRBV7-2, the J call TRBJ2-1; possibly TRBD2 for D (6 bases). CDR1 and CDR2 (germline): SGHTA, FQGNSA. This CDR3 has 16 residues. Trimming shortened V by 1 base and J by 4 bases, and 14 bases separated the two germline ends. The CDR3: CASSLGRLDRYNEQFF. In nucleotides, the CDR3 is TGTGCCAGCAGCTTAGGGCGACTAGACCGTTACAATGAGCAGTTCTTC.

V and J are TRBV11-3 and TRBJ2-5; perhaps TRBD2 as D (6 bases). V was clipped by 5 bases and J by 2 bases, with 12 bases between them. Germline V gene lookup returns CDR1 SGHNT and CDR2 YENEEA. This CDR3 is 14 amino acids long. The CDR3 region is CASSASAGQETQYF. The CDR3 nucleotides read TGTGCCAGCAGCGCCTCTGCGGGGCAAGAGACCCAGTACTTC.

This chain connects TRBV20-1 to TRBJ2-7; 14 nucleotides agree with TRBD2. The CDR3 extends over 16 amino acids. The germline V gene has CDR1 DFQATT and CDR2 SNEGSKA (reference sequence). J lost 6 bases, V lost 0 bases, and 7 bases had no gene match. CDR3 sequence: CSARDLGLAGGGEQYF. CDR3 sequence (DNA): TGCAGTGCTAGAGATCTTGGACTAGCGGGGGGAGGCGAGCAGTACTTC.

This clonotype has only a few counts. This chain uses TRBV9 with TRBJ2-5, with 8 bases identical to TRBD1. Germline CDR1 and CDR2: SGDLS and YYNGEE. J was trimmed by 4 bases and V by 1 base; bases with no gene match: 6. CDR3 length: 15 amino acids. The chain's CDR3 is CASSVTGGGGETQYF. The CDR3 DNA is TGTGCCAGCAGCGTAACAGGGGGAGGAGGAGAGACCCAGTACTTC.

The chain couples TRBV20-1 to TRBJ2-1; D is unresolved. This CDR3 spans 10 amino acids. Trimming cost V 4 bases and J 5 bases, with 3 bases left between them. In germline, CDR1 is DFQATT, CDR2 SNEGSKA (reference sequence). In DNA, the CDR3 is TGCAGTGCTAAGGACAATGAGCAGTTCTTC. This gives the protein CSAKDNEQFF.

This chain connects TRBV27 to TRBJ2-3; no definite D call. V shed 8 bases and J shed 3 bases, with 18 bases lying between them. Germline CDR1 MNHEY, CDR2 SMNVEV (reference sequence). This CDR3 has 15 amino acids. CDR3 residues: CASSGYAVGTDTQYF. The CDR3 DNA reads as TGTGCCAGCTCCGGATATGCTGTCGGGACAGATACGCAGTATTTT.

This clonotype was seen many times. The J gene is TRBJ1-6, the V gene TRBV27; 7 bases are shared with TRBD1. The CDR3 length is 17 residues. Germline values: CDR1 MNHEY, CDR2 SMNVEV (reference sequence). V was clipped by 3 bases and J by 7 bases; unmatched bases: 12. In DNA, the CDR3 is TGTGCCAGCAGTTTCGGGGAGAACCGGGACAGAAATTCACCCCTCCACTTT. Translated: CASSFGENRDRNSPLHF.

This CDR3 is CASSARGQPGDGYTF. The CDR3 coding sequence is TGTGCCAGCAGCGCCAGGGGACAGCCCGGGGATGGCTACACCTTC. V usage is TRBV7-2 and J usage is TRBJ1-2, with TRBD1 identical over 7 bases. V was pared by 5 bases and J by 6 bases, with 12 bases of the junction left unmatched. The germline CDR1 and CDR2 sequences are SGHTA and FQGNSA. This CDR3 spans 15 amino acids. Complete variable domain (other parts from reference TRBV7-2 and TRBJ1-2): GAGVSQSPSNKVTEKGKDVELRCDPISGHTALYWYRQSLGQGLEFLIYFQGNSAPDKSGLPSDRFSAERTGGSVSTLTIQRTQQEDSAVYLCASSARGQPGDGYTFGSGTRLTVV.